What follows are 27 T cell receptor beta chains derived from one specimen sequenced in a study of response to subunit inactivated influenza vaccine (dated by TCRdb to 2016 to 2018). Library construction relied on RT-PCR. The sequencer listed for this sample is Illumina HiSeq 2500. Using fastp trimming at Q25 and MiXCR clonotype assembly, TCRdb reanalyzed the public sequencing data and kept in-frame beta chains. Identical CDR3 proteins give one entry, which carries the most common genes and DNA. This sample has some 550,000 distinct CDR3 sequences in its table, and around a quarter of those were observed once. The top ten hold 2.8% of the sample. This sample was shared with a second study, whose subject was T cells expressing NK-cell markers. The second source states: TCR beta cDNA libraries were made by 5'RACE template switching that added a universal primer site and unique molecular identifiers.

The sample here was CD4+ T cells sorted from PBMCs, taken about 12 days after vaccination. Receptor source: a man in his fifties or sixties who received an inactivated influenza vaccine. Donor details come from another sample of the same person, matched by shared clones.

This clonotype was detected a few times. The genes are TRBV29-1 and TRBJ2-3; 7 nucleotides match TRBD1. Germline CDR1 and CDR2: SQVTM and ANQGSEA. The CDR3 sequence is 16 residues long. Germline trimming cut 7 bases from V and 2 bases from J; bases unmatched to any gene: 15. CDR3 region: CSGAFRDSYYTDTQYF. For the CDR3, the DNA is TGCAGCGGCGCATTCCGGGACAGTTATTACACAGATACGCAGTATTTT.

The genes are TRBV9 and TRBJ2-2; 8 bases agree with TRBD1. From germline, CDR1 is SGDLS and CDR2 YYNGEE. Unmatched junction bases numbered 6, after V lost 2 bases and J lost 3 bases. This CDR3 has 16 amino acids. CDR3 region: CASSVGGRGHTGELFF. The CDR3 bases are TGTGCCAGCAGCGTGGGAGGCAGGGGGCACACCGGGGAGCTGTTTTTT.

This clonotype was counted only a few times. V is TRBV29-1 and J is TRBJ2-3; possibly TRBD2 for D (5 bases). V was pared by 6 bases and J by 5 bases, with 12 bases between. The CDR3 is 12 residues long. Germline CDR1 SQVTM, CDR2 ANQGSEA. The CDR3 loop reads CSVGSWRDTQYF. DNA of the CDR3: TGCAGCGTGGGGAGTTGGAGAGATACGCAGTATTTT.

The V and J genes are TRBV6-5 and TRBJ2-1; 8 bases fit TRBD1. This CDR3 has 15 amino acids. Per germline, CDR1 MNHEY and CDR2 SVGAGI. V lost 4 bases, J lost 7 bases, and 9 bases stayed unmatched. The CDR3 here is CASSWSNRGRNEQFF. The CDR3 DNA follows: TGTGCCAGCAGTTGGTCGAACAGGGGGAGAAATGAGCAGTTCTTC.

This clonotype has a handful of counts. The V and J genes are TRBV6-1 and TRBJ1-2; the D gene is possibly TRBD1 (6 bases). The ends were cut back, 6 bases at V and 0 bases at J, with 14 bases in the middle. The CDR3 has 15 residues. The V gene's germline CDR1 is MNHNS and CDR2 SASEGT. The CDR3 DNA reads as TGTGCCAGCAGAATCTACAGGGACTCTAACTATGGCTACACCTTC. Translating gives CASRIYRDSNYGYTF.

This rearrangement joins TRBV5-5 to TRBJ2-3; 9 positions match TRBD2. V shed 0 bases and J 2 bases; nucleotides not matched to a gene: 7. The CDR3 has 17 residues. CDR1 SGHKS and CDR2 YYEKEE come from the germline V gene (reference sequence). Written as DNA, the CDR3 is TGTGCCAGCAGCTTGGATTCCCTAGCGGGAAACACAGATACGCAGTATTTT. It is translated as CASSLDSLAGNTDTQYF.

The chain uses TRBV5-5 and TRBJ1-5, with D perhaps TRBD1 (6 bases). This CDR3 comprises 14 residues. Trimming removed 1 base from V and 6 bases from J, with 11 bases in between. Germline loops: CDR1 SGHKS, CDR2 YYEKEE (reference sequence). CDR3 sequence: CASSLMGGTQPQHF. The DNA of the CDR3 is TGTGCCAGCAGCTTGATGGGGGGCACTCAGCCCCAGCATTTT.

The V and J genes are TRBV28 and TRBJ1-2; D possibly corresponds to TRBD1 (6 bases). This CDR3 contains 13 residues. Trimming shortened V by 6 bases and J by 6 bases, and 14 bases separated the two germline ends. Per germline, CDR1 MDHEN and CDR2 SYDVKM. The CDR3 sequence: CASRLPGGHGYTF. As DNA, the CDR3 is TGTGCCAGCAGGCTGCCTGGGGGGCATGGCTACACCTTC.

This clonotype was counted ten times or more. V gene TRBV15 combines with J gene TRBJ2-3, with a tentative D call TRBD1 (5 bases). V lost 8 bases and J lost 2, with 11 bases in between. Germline V gene sequence: CDR1 LNHNV, CDR2 YYDKDF (reference sequence). This CDR3 has 13 amino acids. The CDR3 loop is CATSYRTTDTQYF. The CDR3 region has the DNA TGTGCCACCTCGTACAGGACCACAGATACGCAGTATTTT.

The V gene is TRBV2, the J gene TRBJ2-2; TRBD2 is a possible D gene (5 bases). V was pared by 0 bases and J by 2 bases, with 7 bases between. The CDR3 has 15 amino acids. Germline-derived CDR1 and CDR2 are SNHLY and FYNNEI. CDR3 region: CASSEALANTGELFF. The CDR3 region has the DNA TGTGCCAGCAGTGAAGCGCTAGCAAACACCGGGGAGCTGTTTTTT.

This clonotype was counted a few times. The chain has TRBV6-5 and TRBJ1-1; a weak D match, TRBD1 (6 bases). The CDR3 contains 13 residues. Trimming cost V 2 bases and J 4 bases, with 8 bases left between them. Germline-derived CDR1 and CDR2 are MNHEY and SVGAGI. The CDR3 DNA follows: TGTGCCAGCAGTTACAGGGGGAGCACTGAAGCTTTCTTT. Translated: CASSYRGSTEAFF.

This clonotype has only a few counts. The rearrangement joins TRBV12-3 or TRBV12-4 to TRBJ2-3; 10 bases agree with TRBD1. The CDR3 runs to 17 residues. After removal of 3 bases from V and 0 bases from J, the junction contained 6 bases not matched to a gene. CDR3 loop: CASSFRTGGPSTDTQYF. The DNA for the CDR3 is TGTGCCAGCAGTTTTAGGACAGGGGGACCTAGCACAGATACGCAGTATTTT.

This chain joins TRBV20-1 and TRBJ2-7; the D gene could be TRBD1 or TRBD2 (5 bases each). This CDR3 region has 14 residues. The germline V gene has CDR1 DFQATT and CDR2 SNEGSKA (reference sequence). Deletions cut 3 bases from V and 2 bases from J, with 14 bases between. CDR3 DNA: TGCAGTGCTAGTTCTCGGGACGAAACCTACGAGCAGTACTTC. This translates into CSASSRDETYEQYF.

This clonotype was recorded a few times. The J gene is TRBJ1-2, the V gene TRBV28, with unresolved D. The CDR3 is 13 amino acids. Germline loops: CDR1 MDHEN, CDR2 SYDVKM. The ends were cut back, 6 bases at V and 8 bases at J, with 16 bases in the middle. CDR3 residues: CASSPSQKRGYTF. The CDR3 DNA reads TGTGCCAGCAGCCCGTCCCAGAAACGGGGCTACACCTTC.

This clonotype has a handful of counts. This chain uses TRBV12-3 or TRBV12-4 with TRBJ1-5; D gene uncertain. Trimming removed 6 bases from V and 4 bases from J, with 7 bases in between. The CDR3 has 12 amino acids. The CDR3 loop reads CASSSTNQPQHF. The DNA for the CDR3 is TGTGCCAGCAGCAGCACTAATCAGCCCCAGCATTTT.

J is TRBJ1-3 and V is TRBV4-2; the D is unclear. V gave up 6 bases and J gave up 0 bases, with 15 bases separating them. CDR1 is LGHNA, CDR2 YNFKEQ, per germline. This CDR3 comprises 16 residues. The DNA for the CDR3 is TGTGCCAGCAGACACCCAGGTGGAAGCTCTGGAAACACCATATATTTT. It is translated as CASRHPGGSSGNTIYF.

This chain uses TRBV7-2 with TRBJ2-3; D tentatively reads TRBD1 or TRBD2 (6 bases each). Trimming pared 5 bases from V and 7 bases from J, leaving 19 bases between. This CDR3 has 15 residues. The germline gives CDR1 SGHTA, CDR2 FQGNSA. CDR3 residues: CASSPGVAEVNTQYF. CDR3 nucleotides: TGTGCCAGCAGCCCAGGGGTAGCGGAAGTGAATACGCAGTATTTT.

This clonotype was counted a few times. This chain uses TRBV6-2 or TRBV6-3 with TRBJ2-1; D is perhaps TRBD2 (6 bases). Germline V gives CDR1 MNHEY, CDR2 SVGEGT. Trimming cost V 6 bases and J 9 bases, with 24 bases left between them. This CDR3 comprises 16 residues. CDR3 region: CASSPPGLALNGEQFF. The CDR3 nucleotides are TGTGCCAGCAGCCCCCCGGGCCTAGCGTTAAATGGTGAGCAGTTCTTC.

V usage is TRBV29-1 and J usage is TRBJ2-5; D not certain. CDR3 length equals 13 residues. The V gene's germline CDR1 is SQVTM and CDR2 ANQGSEA. The germline V and J ends were trimmed by 6 bases and 5 bases, with 16 bases remaining between them. The CDR3 protein is CSVSGRFGETQYF. CDR3 DNA: TGCAGCGTGAGTGGACGCTTTGGGGAGACCCAGTACTTC.

The chain links TRBV5-5 to TRBJ1-5; no definite D call. Trimming pared 0 bases from V and 3 bases from J, leaving 7 bases between. From germline, CDR1 is SGHKS and CDR2 YYEKEE (reference sequence). This CDR3 region has 14 residues. CDR3 nucleotides: TGTGCCAGCAGCTTGGCGCTAGTCAATCAGCCCCAGCATTTT. It yields the protein CASSLALVNQPQHF. Full variable domain (rest looked up from reference TRBV5-5 and TRBJ1-5): DAGVTQSPTHLIKTRGQQVTLRCSPISGHKSVSWYQQVLGQGPQFIFQYYEKEERGRGNFPDRFSARQFPNYSSELNVNALLLGDSALYLCASSLALVNQPQHFGDGTRLSIL.

The V gene is TRBV4-3, the J gene TRBJ2-1; no clear D. The V gene lost 0 bases and the J gene lost 9 bases, with 12 bases spanning the gap. This CDR3 comprises 14 residues. The germline V gene has CDR1 LGHNA and CDR2 YSLEER. The CDR3 nucleotides read TGCGCCAGCAGCCAAGATAACTTCGGAACTGAGCAGTTCTTC. This gives the protein CASSQDNFGTEQFF.

This clonotype occurred a few times. This rearrangement joins TRBV27 to TRBJ2-7, with 13 bases aligning to TRBD2. The CDR3 has 15 residues. Germline CDR1 is MNHEY and CDR2 is SMNVEV (reference sequence). The junction had 9 bases not matched to a gene; V was cut back by 6 bases and J by 7 bases. The CDR3 DNA follows: TGTGCCAGCAGAACTGGGACTAGCGGGACCCAGGAGCAGTACTTC. Translated: CASRTGTSGTQEQYF.

J is TRBJ1-5 and V is TRBV28; D unresolved. CDR3 length: 14 residues. Germline V gene data show CDR1 as MDHEN and CDR2 as SYDVKM. Trimming cost V 5 bases and J 7 bases, with 15 bases left between them. This CDR3 reads CASSPMGSLQPQHF. CDR3 sequence (DNA): TGTGCCAGCAGTCCCATGGGGTCCCTGCAGCCCCAGCATTTT.

This clonotype was recorded a few times. The CDR3 protein is CSAQTDRGHDGELFF. Written as DNA, the CDR3 is TGCAGTGCACAGACTGACCGCGGACATGACGGGGAGCTGTTTTTT. The chain recombines TRBV20-1 with TRBJ2-2; D perhaps matches TRBD1 (5 bases). Trimming left V 6 bases short and J 7 bases short, with 21 bases between. Germline V gene data show CDR1 as DFQATT and CDR2 as SNEGSKA (reference sequence). The CDR3 totals 15 residues.

This clonotype was observed many times. The rearrangement joins TRBV5-1 to TRBJ2-7; TRBD2 matches at 14 bases. V was clipped by 4 bases and J by 0 bases; unmatched bases: 12. CDR1 and CDR2 (germline): SGHRS, YFSETQ. The CDR3 covers 19 residues. The chain's CDR3 is CASSLNSGTSGSFSYEQYF. The CDR3 nucleotides read TGCGCCAGCAGCCTTAACTCCGGGACTAGCGGGAGCTTCTCCTACGAGCAGTACTTC. Looking up the rest from reference TRBV5-1 and TRBJ2-7 gives the full variable domain: KAGVTQTPRYLIKTRGQQVTLSCSPISGHRSVSWYQQTPGQGLQFLFEYFSETQRNKGNFPGRFSGRQFSNSRSEMNVSTLELGDSALYLCASSLNSGTSGSFSYEQYFGPGTRLTVT.

The chain has TRBV6-2 or TRBV6-3 and TRBJ2-7; possibly TRBD2 for D (6 bases). V was pared by 7 bases and J by 1 base, with 14 bases between. The length of the CDR3 is 14 residues. Germline lookup yields CDR1 MNHEY and CDR2 SVGEGT. For the CDR3, the DNA is TGTGCCAGCACCAACTTAGCGGAATCCTACGAGCAGTACTTC. Protein: CASTNLAESYEQYF.

Only a few counts were recorded for this clonotype. This chain uses TRBV29-1 with TRBJ1-4; D is possibly TRBD1 (6 bases). With 7 bases removed from V and 0 bases from J, the gap between germline ends came to 12 bases. CDR3 length: 14 residues. Germline lookup yields CDR1 SQVTM and CDR2 ANQGSEA. The CDR3 here is CSGGGGSTNEKLFF. The CDR3 nucleotides read TGCAGCGGGGGGGGGGGCTCAACTAATGAAAAACTGTTTTTT. Full variable domain (outside the CDR3, taken from reference TRBV29-1 and TRBJ1-4): SAVISQKPSRDICQRGTSLTIQCQVDSQVTMMFWYRQQPGQSLTLIATANQGSEATYESGFVIDKFPISRPNLTFSTLTVSNMSPEDSSIYLCSGGGGSTNEKLFFGSGTQLSVL.